These 31 T cell receptor beta chains share one sample of origin, sequenced in a study of human T cells and chemical hapten exposure. As to time point: pre-sensitization, week 0. As for treatment: therapeutic diphenylcyclopropenone sensitization with weekly scalp DPC. One entry per CDR3 protein results from TCRdb running MiXCR on the RACE reads. The repertoire holds 280,000 or so distinct CDR3 sequences, with just under 8% as singletons. Sequences were derived from whole blood, sampled in connection with sensitization to the hapten diphenylcyclopropenone (DPC). The receptors were sampled from a man younger than 35 with alopecia areata. Some clones in this sample may be carry-over from other donors' samples.

The chain uses TRBV6-2 or TRBV6-3 and TRBJ2-7; 9 nucleotides agree with TRBD2. Germline CDR1 is MNHEY and CDR2 is SVGEGT. The CDR3 length is 17 residues. V trimming: 0 bases; J trimming: 1 base; junction bases outside the gene matches: 7. CDR3: CASSYSGGLAGSYEQYV. The CDR3 DNA sequence: TGTGCCAGCAGTTACTCGGGAGGTCTAGCGGGATCCTACGAGCAGTACGTC.

The V and J genes are TRBV29-1 and TRBJ2-2, with D unclear. Trimming stripped 5 bases from V and 0 bases from J, with 16 bases between. The germline V gene encodes CDR1 SQVTM and CDR2 ANQGSEA. The CDR3 sequence is 16 residues long. CDR3 protein: CSVNPSINANTGELFF. CDR3 nucleotide sequence: TGCAGCGTTAATCCGAGTATCAACGCGAACACCGGGGAGCTGTTTTTT.

Concerning this clonotype itself: With a much larger clone just one base away, this may be a read error. The chain has TRBV7-9 and TRBJ2-3; tentatively, D is TRBD1 (5 bases). This CDR3 is built from 12 residues. Germline-derived CDR1 and CDR2 are SEHNR and FQNEAQ (reference sequence). The CDR3 loop is CACSWGADTQYF. CDR3 coding DNA: TGTGCCTGCAGCTGGGGCGCAGATACGCAGTATTTT.

This clonotype has only a few counts. The rearrangement links TRBV29-1 to TRBJ1-2; no clear D. Germline V gene sequence: CDR1 SQVTM, CDR2 ANQGSEA. Trimming took 4 bases from V and 6 from J, leaving 12 bases between them. The CDR3 runs 12 residues. The chain's CDR3 is CSVASDGHGYTF. CDR3 in DNA: TGCAGCGTTGCTTCGGACGGCCATGGCTACACCTTC.

This clonotype was seen a few times. V usage is TRBV5-1 and J usage is TRBJ1-6, with unresolved D. V lost 0 bases and J lost 8, with 9 bases in between. CDR1 is SGHRS and CDR2 is YFSETQ in the germline V gene. The CDR3 has 14 amino acids. The CDR3 coding sequence is TGCGCCAGCAGCTTGGTGGTCCGATATTCACCCCTCCACTTT. Its protein is CASSLVVRYSPLHF.

This clonotype was detected only a few times. The genes are TRBV20-1 and TRBJ2-2; possible D gene TRBD2, 6 bases. The CDR3 length is 15 residues. Germline CDR1 and CDR2: DFQATT and SNEGSKA (reference sequence). The V end was cut by 3 bases, the J end by 4 bases, with 15 bases between. The CDR3 spells CSASLGRGSTGELFF. The DNA of the CDR3 is TGCAGTGCTAGCCTTGGTCGGGGGAGCACCGGGGAGCTGTTTTTT.

This clonotype has just a few counts. The rearrangement links TRBV6-5 to TRBJ1-1; D possibly corresponds to TRBD1 (6 bases). Germline V lookup: CDR1 MNHEY, CDR2 SVGAGI. The CDR3 consists of 15 residues. Trimming took off 4 bases at V and 6 bases at J, with 18 bases between the two ends. The CDR3 is CASSSNREANPEAFF. CDR3 bases: TGTGCCAGCAGTTCGAACAGGGAGGCCAATCCTGAAGCTTTCTTT.

This clonotype was counted a few times. The rearrangement joins TRBV5-6 to TRBJ2-1; the D gene is possibly TRBD2 (5 bases). Trimming took 3 bases from V and 11 from J, leaving 9 bases between them. The CDR3 extends over 11 amino acids. In germline, CDR1 is SGHDT, CDR2 YYEEEE. DNA for the CDR3: TGTGCCAGCAGCTGGACGGGGAAGCAGTTCTTC. As protein: CASSWTGKQFF.

The V and J genes are TRBV6-5 and TRBJ2-5; 7 bases map to TRBD1. V lost 2 bases to trimming and J lost 5 bases; unmatched junction nucleotides: 2. The CDR3 loop spans 13 amino acids. Germline V lookup: CDR1 MNHEY, CDR2 SVGAGI. Here the CDR3 DNA reads TGTGCCAGCAGTTACGAGGGGGCTGAGACCCAGTACTTC. It yields the protein CASSYEGAETQYF.

Many counts were recorded for this clonotype. CDR3 residues: CSGMGGGPDTQYF. In nucleotides, the CDR3 is TGCAGCGGGATGGGGGGGGGCCCAGATACGCAGTATTTT. The rearrangement joins TRBV29-1 to TRBJ2-3; perhaps TRBD2 as D (7 bases). The V end lost 7 bases, the J end lost 4 bases, and 15 bases lay between the germline ends. The length of the CDR3 is 13 residues. Germline CDR1 reads SQVTM; CDR2 reads ANQGSEA.

In its sample, this clonotype was seen a few times. The gene calls are TRBV28 and TRBJ1-2; D uncertain. This CDR3 has 12 amino acids. The germline V and J ends were trimmed by 3 bases and 6 bases, with 8 bases remaining between them. Germline V gene sequence: CDR1 MDHEN, CDR2 SYDVKM. This CDR3 reads CASSFEGDGYTF. CDR3 bases: TGTGCCAGCAGTTTCGAAGGAGATGGCTACACCTTC.

The V call is TRBV7-2, the J call TRBJ2-2, with TRBD1 matching 7 bases. CDR1 SGHTA and CDR2 FQGNSA come from the germline V gene. V shed 5 bases and J 4 bases; nucleotides not matched to a gene: 7. This CDR3 contains 15 residues. The CDR3 spells CASSMRGRSTGELFF. The CDR3 bases are TGTGCCAGCAGCATGAGGGGGCGAAGCACCGGGGAGCTGTTTTTT.

This clonotype turned up a few times. The rearrangement links TRBV10-3 to TRBJ1-6, with D possibly TRBD1 on 5 matching bases. Germline-derived CDR1 and CDR2 are ENHRY and SYGVKD. Trimming cost V 0 bases and J 9 bases, with 15 bases left between them. This CDR3 spans 16 amino acids. CDR3 nucleotide sequence: TGTGCCATCAGTGAGTCGAGCGGGGGATGGGGTTCACCCCTCCACTTT. Its translation: CAISESSGGWGSPLHF.

This chain joins TRBV24-1 and TRBJ2-1; D is uncertain. This CDR3 is built from 13 residues. The V end lost 1 base, the J end lost 6 bases, and 6 bases lay between the germline ends. The germline V gene has CDR1 KGHDR and CDR2 SFDVKD. CDR3 sequence (DNA): TGTGCCACCAGTGATTTTCCCTCCAATGAGCAGTTCTTC. As protein: CATSDFPSNEQFF.

This clonotype was observed a handful of times. The chain combines TRBV6-6 with TRBJ2-3, with D possibly being TRBD1 or TRBD2 (5 bases each). The CDR3 has 12 residues. Germline lookup yields CDR1 MNHNY and CDR2 SVGAGI (reference sequence). Trimming cost V 6 bases and J 4 bases, with 8 bases left between them. CDR3 protein: CASSGAADTQYF. The CDR3 DNA sequence: TGTGCCAGCAGCGGGGCTGCAGATACGCAGTATTTT.

The chain combines TRBV12-3 or TRBV12-4 with TRBJ2-2, with TRBD1 as a possible D gene (6 bases). The CDR3 spans 15 residues. The V and J ends lost 5 bases and 4 bases respectively, with 14 bases between them. The CDR3 is CASSPRRQVTGELFF. The CDR3 bases are TGTGCCAGCAGTCCTAGACGACAGGTCACCGGGGAGCTGTTTTTT.

V and J are TRBV19 and TRBJ2-7, with 10 bases lining up with TRBD1. The germline V gene has CDR1 LNHDA and CDR2 SQIVND (reference sequence). The ends lost 3 bases at V and 7 bases at J; junction bases unmatched: 12. The CDR3 spans 16 residues. DNA for the CDR3: TGTGCCAGTAGTATCACGAGGGGACAGGGGACAAGGGAGCAGTACTTC. Translation gives CASSITRGQGTREQYF.

This clonotype was counted only a few times. This chain joins TRBV20-1 and TRBJ1-1; 7 bases are a match to TRBD1. V gave up 0 bases and J gave up 6 bases; unmatched junction bases: 13. The CDR3 runs to 16 residues. Per the germline V gene, CDR1 is DFQATT and CDR2 is SNEGSKA (reference sequence). The CDR3 sequence is CSARDTPGGVSPEAFF. The CDR3 region has the DNA TGCAGTGCTAGAGATACCCCAGGGGGGGTTTCGCCTGAAGCTTTCTTT.

The J gene is TRBJ2-1, the V gene TRBV3-1; 11 nucleotides line up with TRBD2. Germline-derived CDR1 and CDR2 are LGHDT and YNNKEL (reference sequence). The CDR3 has 17 amino acids. J gave up 4 bases and V 0 bases, and 5 bases lay outside the gene matches. The DNA for the CDR3 is TGTGCCAGCAGCCAAGATTGGGTAGCGGGGGGGTACAATGAGCAGTTCTTC. Its protein product is CASSQDWVAGGYNEQFF.

This clonotype was counted only a few times. J is TRBJ1-5 and V is TRBV3-2; TRBD1 reflects the table's D call only, with no check against the DNA. TRBV3-2 represents a pseudogene. The CDR3 is 20 amino acids. CDR3 protein: CASSQRTSGTGTNSNQPQHF. CDR3 sequence (DNA): TGTGCCAGCAGCCAACGCACCTCCGGGACAGGGACGAATAGCAATCAGCCCCAGCATTTT.

This clonotype has a count of ten or more. J is TRBJ2-4 and V is TRBV21-1; the table's D call TRBD1 went unverified against the DNA. TRBV21-1 is termed a pseudogene. The CDR3 spans 11 residues. CDR3 nucleotide sequence: TGTGCCAGCAGCCCCGGGGACAGGGCCCTCTTC. Residues: CASSPGDRALF.

The chain carries TRBV20-1 and TRBJ2-5, with 9 bases identical to TRBD2. V dropped 5 bases and J dropped 3; count of bases not matched to a gene: 7. The CDR3 is 14 amino acids. CDR1 and CDR2 (germline): DFQATT, SNEGSKA (reference sequence). This CDR3 is CSAGRTSDKETQYF. In DNA, the CDR3 is TGCAGTGCTGGCCGGACTAGCGATAAAGAGACCCAGTACTTC.

The chain uses TRBV20-1 and TRBJ2-1; TRBD2 aligns across 8 bases. Germline loops: CDR1 DFQATT, CDR2 SNEGSKA (reference sequence). The CDR3 is 14 residues long. V shed 5 bases, J shed 0 bases, and the junction held 3 bases outside the gene matches. The DNA for the CDR3 is TGCAGTGCTTGCGGGGGGAGCTCCTACAATGAGCAGTTCTTC. It specifies CSACGGSSYNEQFF.

This clonotype was seen a few times. As DNA, the CDR3 is TGCGCCAGCAGTGAGCAGGGGGACACTGAAGCTTTCTTT. It translates to CASSEQGDTEAFF. V usage is TRBV10-2 and J usage is TRBJ1-1, with TRBD1 matching over 7 bases. Per the germline V gene, CDR1 is WSHSY and CDR2 is SAAADI. Trimming at V came to 2 bases and at J to 3 bases, leaving 0 bases not matched to a gene. This CDR3 region has 13 residues.

This clonotype has only a few counts. This chain joins TRBV4-2 and TRBJ1-3; 7 nucleotides match TRBD1. Germline assignment: CDR1 LGHNA and CDR2 YNFKEQ. This CDR3 is 17 amino acids long. The J segment lost 6 bases and the V segment lost 6 bases, leaving 17 bases of the junction unmatched. CDR3 coding DNA: TGTGCCAGCAGTCAGGTCGTGACAGGGACCTCGTCAAACACCATATATTTT. Protein sequence: CASSQVVTGTSSNTIYF.

CDR3 DNA sequence: TGTGCCAGCAGCAAGACCGGGACAGCAAACACCGGGGAGCTGTTTTTT. Amino acids: CASSKTGTANTGELFF. The rearrangement joins TRBV6-5 to TRBJ2-2, with TRBD1 identical over 7 bases. The germline V gene encodes CDR1 MNHEY and CDR2 SVGAGI. J was trimmed by 2 bases and V by 6 bases; bases with no gene match: 9. This CDR3 contains 16 residues.

The chain joins TRBV7-2 to TRBJ2-3; 7 nucleotides align to TRBD2. The J segment lost 6 bases and the V segment lost 7 bases, leaving 13 bases of the junction unmatched. The CDR3 consists of 15 residues. In germline, CDR1 is SGHTA, CDR2 FQGNSA. The CDR3 nucleotides read TGTGCCAGCACCTTGACTAGCTCAGCAGGGGATACGCAGTATTTT. This translates into CASTLTSSAGDTQYF. The full variable domain, its missing parts supplied by reference TRBV7-2 and TRBJ2-3, is GAGVSQSPSNKVTEKGKDVELRCDPISGHTALYWYRQSLGQGLEFLIYFQGNSAPDKSGLPSDRFSAERTGGSVSTLTIQRTQQEDSAVYLCASTLTSSAGDTQYFGPGTRLTVL.

This clonotype was counted ten times or more. The chain uses TRBV25-1 and TRBJ1-4; 7 nucleotides align to TRBD1. V trimming: 4 bases; J trimming: 0 bases; junction bases outside the gene matches: 2. CDR1 and CDR2 (germline): MGHDK, SYGVNS. This CDR3 has 15 residues. The CDR3 DNA reads as TGTGCCAGCAGTGTCGGGACAGCAACTAATGAAAAACTGTTTTTT. Its translation: CASSVGTATNEKLFF.

The V gene is TRBV9, the J gene TRBJ2-5; unclear D gene. Germline CDR1 and CDR2: SGDLS and YYNGEE. V shed 3 bases and J shed 5 bases, with 14 bases lying between them. CDR3 length equals 14 residues. CDR3 sequence: CASSANPIRETQYF. The DNA of the CDR3 is TGTGCCAGCAGCGCAAACCCCATCAGGGAGACCCAGTACTTC.

The chain combines TRBV20-1 with TRBJ2-7; D is perhaps TRBD1 (6 bases). V lost 0 bases to trimming and J lost 5 bases, with 11 bases between them. Germline values: CDR1 DFQATT, CDR2 SNEGSKA (reference sequence). The CDR3 has 13 amino acids. In DNA, the CDR3 is TGCAGTGCTAGAGAAACAGGGCCCGACGAGCAGTACTTC. Translating gives CSARETGPDEQYF.

This clonotype has more than one count but fewer than ten. The gene calls are TRBV7-2 and TRBJ1-1; 8 bases map to TRBD1. Germline loops: CDR1 SGHTA, CDR2 FQGNSA. The J segment lost 6 bases and the V segment lost 5 bases, leaving 17 bases of the junction unmatched. This CDR3 spans 17 amino acids. The CDR3 is CASSPQRRGQGNPEAFF. For the CDR3, the DNA is TGTGCCAGCAGCCCCCAAAGAAGAGGACAGGGTAACCCTGAAGCTTTCTTT.